These 23 T cell receptor beta chains came from one sample sequenced in a study of regulatory T cells in long-lasting Graves disease. Described time point: newly diagnosed GD, antithyroid drugs for less than 3 months. PBMC-extracted RNA yielded the TCR library. Building of the TCR beta libraries involved iRepertoire HTBI primers and Arm-PCR of CDR3 regions. TCRdb processed the multiplex PCR reads anew with MiXCR; each CDR3 protein has one entry. Of 500,000 or so distinct CDR3 sequences in the sample, 12% to 15% were seen once. A further study also used this sample, focusing on T cells in Graves' hyperthyroidism and ophthalmopathy.

The sequencing here drew on peripheral blood mononuclear cells (PBMCs), taken at new diagnosis, from a patient treated with antithyroid drugs. The receptor source for this set is a woman aged 45-65 years with Graves disease.

Concerning this clonotype itself: A much larger clone lies one base from this, so it may be a read error. The chain combines TRBV28 with TRBJ2-7, with a tentative D call TRBD2 (6 bases). Germline CDR1 reads MDHEN; CDR2 reads SYDVKM. Trimming left V 8 bases short and J 1 base short, with 18 bases between. The CDR3 runs to 15 residues. The CDR3 coding sequence is TGTGCCAGCGGTTCGTCGGGACTTGAATCCTACGAGCAGTACTTC. Its protein is CASGSSGLESYEQYF.

Many counts were recorded for this clonotype. CDR3 loop: CASSPILVLALNEQFF. CDR3 coding DNA: TGTGCCAGCAGTCCCATCCTAGTTCTCGCACTCAATGAGCAGTTCTTC. V and J are TRBV27 and TRBJ2-1; D remains unclear. The V gene lost 5 bases and the J gene lost 6 bases, with 20 bases spanning the gap. The germline V gene encodes CDR1 MNHEY and CDR2 SMNVEV (reference sequence). The CDR3 is 16 amino acids.

This clonotype has ten or more counts. This chain joins TRBV10-3 and TRBJ2-1; 8 nucleotides align to TRBD2. The ends lost 2 bases at V and 5 bases at J; junction bases unmatched: 11. CDR1 is ENHRY, CDR2 SYGVKD, per germline. The CDR3 totals 17 residues. Written as DNA, the CDR3 is TGTGCCATCAGTGAGGGTACTAGCGGCGGTGGGCACAATGAGCAGTTCTTC. Translating it yields CAISEGTSGGGHNEQFF.

This clonotype has ten or more counts. The chain is built from TRBV28 and TRBJ1-1, with D unresolved. The CDR3 length is 13 residues. V shed 8 bases and J shed 7 bases, with 17 bases lying between them. Germline V gene lookup returns CDR1 MDHEN and CDR2 SYDVKM. The CDR3 DNA follows: TGTGCCAGCCATGAACACTATATTGGTGAAGCTTTCTTT. Protein sequence: CASHEHYIGEAFF.

This clonotype was counted between two and nine times. The V gene is TRBV5-1, the J gene TRBJ2-5; no firm D call. V lost 1 base and J 2 bases, leaving 9 bases between the germline ends. CDR3 length: 14 residues. Germline V gene data show CDR1 as SGHRS and CDR2 as YFSETQ. The CDR3 sequence is CASSLLGDQETQYF. In DNA, the CDR3 is TGCGCCAGCAGCTTGTTGGGTGATCAAGAGACCCAGTACTTC.

The chain couples TRBV30 to TRBJ2-2; D perhaps matches TRBD1 (6 bases). This CDR3 is built from 14 residues. CDR1 GTSNPN and CDR2 SVGIG come from the germline V gene (reference sequence). Trimming stripped 2 bases from V and 8 bases from J, with 15 bases between. The CDR3 DNA sequence: TGTGCCTGGAGTCGGACAGAGGGATTAGGGGAGCTGTTTTTT. It is translated as CAWSRTEGLGELFF.

This clonotype appeared many times. This chain connects TRBV7-9 to TRBJ2-1; 13 bases fit TRBD2. CDR1 is SEHNR, CDR2 FQNEAQ, per germline (reference sequence). V lost 2 bases, J lost 6 bases, and 10 bases stayed unmatched. The CDR3 runs to 18 residues. Written as DNA, the CDR3 is TGTGCCAGCAGCTTAATAAAGGGACTAGCGGGACCCCTCAATGAGCAGTTCTTC. Protein product: CASSLIKGLAGPLNEQFF.

This rearrangement joins TRBV5-1 to TRBJ2-7, with 7 bases identical to TRBD1. The length of the CDR3 is 15 residues. J was trimmed by 4 bases and V by 3 bases; bases with no gene match: 10. Germline V gene lookup returns CDR1 SGHRS and CDR2 YFSETQ. The DNA of the CDR3 is TGCGCCAGCAGCTCTGGACAGGACATGGGGTACGAGCAGTACTTC. Amino acid sequence: CASSSGQDMGYEQYF.

This clonotype occurred many times. The chain links TRBV3-1 to TRBJ1-2; no clear D gene. Germline V gives CDR1 LGHDT, CDR2 YNNKEL (reference sequence). This CDR3 is 13 amino acids long. V was shortened by 2 bases and J by 6 bases, with 10 bases between the two germline ends. The CDR3 sequence: CASSQMSQDGYTF. The CDR3 nucleotides read TGTGCCAGCAGCCAAATGAGTCAGGATGGCTACACCTTC.

In its sample, this clonotype was seen many times. CDR3 DNA: TGCGCCAGCAGCCGTACCGGGACTAGCGGAAACAATGAGCAGTTCTTC. Encoded protein: CASSRTGTSGNNEQFF. The chain carries TRBV5-1 and TRBJ2-1; the match to TRBD2 covers 11 bases. This CDR3 contains 16 residues. The trim removed 4 bases at V and 5 bases at J, leaving 8 bases unmatched. Germline V gene sequence: CDR1 SGHRS, CDR2 YFSETQ.

This clonotype occurred many times. The rearrangement uses TRBV6-1 and TRBJ1-1; 8 bases map to TRBD1. Germline CDR1 and CDR2: MNHNS and SASEGT. The CDR3 sequence is 13 residues long. Trimming took 5 bases from V and 3 from J; bases not matched to a gene: 2. This chain's CDR3 is CASSRGQDTEAFF. The CDR3, as DNA: TGTGCCAGCAGTCGGGGACAGGACACTGAAGCTTTCTTT.

This clonotype was recorded at least ten times. J is TRBJ1-2 and V is TRBV3-1; TRBD1 aligns across 7 bases. Germline CDR1 is LGHDT and CDR2 is YNNKEL (reference sequence). The CDR3 is 14 residues long. Unmatched junction bases numbered 6, after V lost 0 bases and J lost 8 bases. CDR3 loop: CASSQDDRGPGYTF. CDR3 sequence (DNA): TGTGCCAGCAGCCAAGATGATAGGGGGCCGGGCTACACCTTC. Looking up the rest from reference TRBV3-1 and TRBJ1-2 gives the full variable domain: DTAVSQTPKYLVTQMGNDKSIKCEQNLGHDTMYWYKQDSKKFLKIMFSYNNKELIINETVPNRFSPKSPDKAHLNLHINSLELGDSAVYFCASSQDDRGPGYTFGSGTRLTVV.

This chain links TRBV18 with TRBJ2-3, with 13 bases that match TRBD2. This CDR3 comprises 17 residues. Germline V gives CDR1 KGHSH, CDR2 LQKENI. The V segment lost 4 bases and the J segment 3 bases; nucleotides outside the gene matches: 7. The CDR3 is CASSRRTSGSSTDTQYF. The CDR3 DNA reads TGTGCCAGCTCACGCCGGACTAGCGGGAGTAGTACAGATACGCAGTATTTT. Using reference TRBV18 and TRBJ2-3 for the parts outside the CDR3, the full variable domain is NAGVMQNPRHLVRRRGQEARLRCSPMKGHSHVYWYRQLPEEGLKFMVYLQKENIIDESGMPKERFSAEFPKEGPSILRIQQVVRGDSAAYFCASSRRTSGSSTDTQYFGPGTRLTVL.

This clonotype was picked up a small number of times. With a much larger clone just one base away, this may be a read error. CDR3 nucleotide sequence: TGTGCCAGCAGCCCAACTAGCGGGAGGGCCCGCTCCCACAATGAGCAGTTCTTC. This codes for CASSPTSGRARSHNEQFF. J is TRBJ2-1 and V is TRBV28, with 13 bases that match TRBD2. The length of the CDR3 is 18 residues. The germline V gene encodes CDR1 MDHEN and CDR2 SYDVKM.

This clonotype has at least ten counts. The V call is TRBV19, the J call TRBJ2-1; 9 positions agree with TRBD2. In germline, CDR1 is LNHDA, CDR2 SQIVND (reference sequence). V was clipped by 4 bases and J by 8 bases; unmatched bases: 12. This CDR3 region has 16 residues. The CDR3 DNA reads TGTGCCAGTAGTACTCCCCTCGCGGGAGGGGCCCATGAGCAGTTCTTC. It codes for CASSTPLAGGAHEQFF.

This clonotype was counted many times. The J gene is TRBJ1-5, the V gene TRBV7-2; 7 positions match TRBD1. This CDR3 is 17 amino acids long. The V gene end was trimmed by 1 base and the J gene end by 0 bases; junction bases not matched to a gene: 6. Germline V gene sequence: CDR1 SGHTA, CDR2 FQGNSA. The CDR3 coding sequence is TGTGCCAGCAGCTTAGATAGGGGGCACTATAGCAATCAGCCCCAGCATTTT. Residues: CASSLDRGHYSNQPQHF.

This clonotype was counted ten times or more. The chain carries TRBV5-1 and TRBJ2-1; tentatively, D is TRBD1 or TRBD2 (5 bases each). CDR1 is SGHRS and CDR2 is YFSETQ in the germline V gene. Trimming took 0 bases from V and 7 from J, leaving 11 bases between them. The CDR3 is 14 residues long. CDR3 bases: TGCGCCAGCAGCTTGGAGGCAGGGAGTAATGAGCAGTTCTTC. Protein sequence: CASSLEAGSNEQFF.

The chain employs TRBV12-3 or TRBV12-4 and TRBJ2-7; no clear D. V dropped 2 bases and J dropped 7 bases, with 12 bases sitting between them. This CDR3 spans 13 amino acids. The CDR3 here is CASSLSPDSEQYF. The CDR3, as DNA: TGTGCCAGCAGTTTATCCCCGGATTCGGAGCAGTACTTC.

This clonotype was counted ten times or more. This sequence joins TRBV20-1 and TRBJ2-7; 7 positions match TRBD2. The CDR3 totals 11 residues. The V gene's germline CDR1 is DFQATT and CDR2 SNEGSKA (reference sequence). V was pared by 3 bases and J by 5 bases, with 1 base of the junction left unmatched. The CDR3 sequence is CSARGGDEQYF. Written as DNA, the CDR3 is TGCAGTGCTAGGGGAGGGGACGAGCAGTACTTC.

Only a few counts were recorded for this clonotype. This chain connects TRBV20-1 to TRBJ2-7, with 10 bases lining up with TRBD2. The CDR3 contains 14 residues. CDR1 is DFQATT, CDR2 SNEGSKA, per germline (reference sequence). The junction had 9 bases not matched to a gene; V was cut back by 6 bases and J by 4 bases. CDR3 sequence reads: CSAPSRTSGYEQYF. In nucleotides, the CDR3 is TGCAGTGCCCCATCTCGGACTAGCGGTTACGAGCAGTACTTC.

The chain has TRBV11-2 and TRBJ1-4; D unresolved. The V end was cut by 5 bases, the J end by 7 bases, with 17 bases between. The CDR3 covers 15 residues. CDR1 and CDR2 (germline): SGHAT, FQNNGV. CDR3 sequence: CASSTPYRRVEKLFF. The CDR3 DNA reads TGTGCCAGCAGCACCCCTTATAGGAGAGTTGAAAAACTGTTTTTT.

The sample holds many counts of this clonotype. This chain uses TRBV3-1 with TRBJ1-1; perhaps TRBD1 as D (5 bases). The ends were cut back, 4 bases at V and 2 bases at J, with 8 bases in the middle. This CDR3 is 13 amino acids long. CDR1 LGHDT and CDR2 YNNKEL come from the germline V gene (reference sequence). CDR3 bases: TGTGCCAGCAGCCTTTGGACAAACACTGAAGCTTTCTTT. Translating it yields CASSLWTNTEAFF.

As regards this clonotype: A read error may be the cause here, since a much bigger clone is one base away. V is TRBV16 and J is TRBJ1-5; 7 positions match TRBD1. Germline CDR1 is KGHSY and CDR2 is FQNENV. The CDR3 length is 15 residues. Here the CDR3 DNA reads TGTACCAGCAGCCAAGGGACAGACAACGATCAGCCCCAGCATTTT. Its translation: CTSSQGTDNDQPQHF.